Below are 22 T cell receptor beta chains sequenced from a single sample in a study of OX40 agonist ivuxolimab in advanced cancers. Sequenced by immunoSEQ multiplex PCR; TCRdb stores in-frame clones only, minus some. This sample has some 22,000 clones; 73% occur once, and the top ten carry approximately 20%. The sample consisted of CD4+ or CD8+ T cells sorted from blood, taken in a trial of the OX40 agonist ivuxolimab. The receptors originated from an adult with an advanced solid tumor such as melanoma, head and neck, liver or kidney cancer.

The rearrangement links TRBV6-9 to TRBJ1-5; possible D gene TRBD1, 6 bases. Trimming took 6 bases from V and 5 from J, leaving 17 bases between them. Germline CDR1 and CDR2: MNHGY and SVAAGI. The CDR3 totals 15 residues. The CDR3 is CASSQDRSDYQPQHF. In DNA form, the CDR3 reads TGTGCCAGCAGCCAAGACAGGTCAGACTATCAGCCCCAGCATTTT.

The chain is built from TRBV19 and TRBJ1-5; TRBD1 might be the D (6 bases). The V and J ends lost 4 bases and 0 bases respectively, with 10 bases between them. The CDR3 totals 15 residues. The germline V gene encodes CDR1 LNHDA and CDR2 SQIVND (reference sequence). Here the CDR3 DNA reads TGTGCCAGTAGTACGACAGGAGCTAGCAATCAGCCCCAGCATTTT. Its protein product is CASSTTGASNQPQHF.

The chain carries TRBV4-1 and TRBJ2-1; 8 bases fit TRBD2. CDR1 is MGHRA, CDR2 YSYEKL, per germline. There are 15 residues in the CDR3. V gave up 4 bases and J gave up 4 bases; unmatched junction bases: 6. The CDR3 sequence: CASSLTGGPYNEQFF. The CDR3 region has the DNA TGCGCCAGCAGCCTTACGGGGGGGCCATACAATGAGCAGTTCTTC.

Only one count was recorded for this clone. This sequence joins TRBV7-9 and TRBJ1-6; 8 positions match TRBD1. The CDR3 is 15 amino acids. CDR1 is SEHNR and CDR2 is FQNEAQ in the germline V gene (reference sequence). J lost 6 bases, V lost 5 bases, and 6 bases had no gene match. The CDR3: CASSGPRGPNSPLHF. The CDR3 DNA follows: TGTGCCAGCAGCGGACCCAGGGGGCCTAATTCACCCCTCCACTTT.

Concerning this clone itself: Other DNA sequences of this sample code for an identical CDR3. The CDR3 loop is CASSPGTSGTGELFF. For the CDR3, the DNA is TGCGCCAGCAGCCCCGGGACTAGCGGCACCGGGGAGCTGTTTTTT. The J gene is TRBJ2-2, the V gene TRBV4-3; 11 bases match TRBD2. V shed 4 bases, J shed 4 bases, and the junction held 2 bases outside the gene matches. Germline CDR1 and CDR2: LGHNA and YSLEER. The CDR3 consists of 15 residues.

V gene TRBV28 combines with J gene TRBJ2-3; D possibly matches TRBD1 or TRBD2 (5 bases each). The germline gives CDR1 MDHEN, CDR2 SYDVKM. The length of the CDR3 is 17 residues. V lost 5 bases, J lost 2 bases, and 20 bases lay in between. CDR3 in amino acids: CASSDLGPSITTDTQYF. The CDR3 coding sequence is TGTGCCAGCAGTGACCTGGGACCAAGCATTACCACAGATACGCAGTATTTT.

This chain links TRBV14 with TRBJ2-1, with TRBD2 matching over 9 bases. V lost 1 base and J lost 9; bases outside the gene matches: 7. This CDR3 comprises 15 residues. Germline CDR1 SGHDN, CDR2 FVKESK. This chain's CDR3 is CASSQVSGGWSEQFF. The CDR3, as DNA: TGTGCCAGCAGCCAAGTGAGCGGGGGGTGGAGTGAGCAGTTCTTC.

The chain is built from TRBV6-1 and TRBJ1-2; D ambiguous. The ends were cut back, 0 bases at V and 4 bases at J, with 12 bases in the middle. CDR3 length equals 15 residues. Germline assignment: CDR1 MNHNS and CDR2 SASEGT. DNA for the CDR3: TGTGCCAGCAGTGAAGCCGGAGGTTCGGGCTATGGCTACACCTTC. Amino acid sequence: CASSEAGGSGYGYTF.

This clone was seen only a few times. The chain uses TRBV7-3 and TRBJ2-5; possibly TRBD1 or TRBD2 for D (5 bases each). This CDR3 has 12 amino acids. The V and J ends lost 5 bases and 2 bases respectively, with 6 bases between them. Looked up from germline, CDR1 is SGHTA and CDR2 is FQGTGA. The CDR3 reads CASSGGQETQYF. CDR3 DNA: TGTGCCAGCAGCGGGGGACAAGAGACCCAGTACTTC.

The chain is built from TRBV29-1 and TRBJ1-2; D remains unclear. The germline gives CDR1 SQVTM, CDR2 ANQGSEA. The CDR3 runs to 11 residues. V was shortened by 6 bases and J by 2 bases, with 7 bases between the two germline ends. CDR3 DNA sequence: TGCAGCGTAAAGATAAACTATGGCTACACCTTC. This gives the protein CSVKINYGYTF.

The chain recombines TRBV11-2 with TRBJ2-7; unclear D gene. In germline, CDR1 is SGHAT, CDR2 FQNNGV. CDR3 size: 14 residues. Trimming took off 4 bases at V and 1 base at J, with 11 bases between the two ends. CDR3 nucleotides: TGTGCCAGCAGCTCTGAGGCAGGATCCTACGAGCAGTACTTC. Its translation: CASSSEAGSYEQYF.

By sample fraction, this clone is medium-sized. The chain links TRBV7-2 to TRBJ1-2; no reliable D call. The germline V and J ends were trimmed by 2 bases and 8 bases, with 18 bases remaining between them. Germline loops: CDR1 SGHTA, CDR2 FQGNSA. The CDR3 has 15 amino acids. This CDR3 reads CASSLSISAPWGYTF. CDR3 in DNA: TGTGCCAGCAGCTTATCCATTTCCGCCCCGTGGGGCTACACCTTC.

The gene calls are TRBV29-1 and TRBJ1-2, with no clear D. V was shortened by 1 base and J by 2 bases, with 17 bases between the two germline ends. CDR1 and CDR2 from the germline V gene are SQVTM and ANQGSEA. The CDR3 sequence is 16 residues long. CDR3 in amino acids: CSVEGTFRTHNYGYTF. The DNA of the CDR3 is TGCAGCGTTGAAGGCACTTTCCGGACTCACAACTATGGCTACACCTTC.

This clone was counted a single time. The chain's CDR3 is CATVESSYEQYF. The CDR3 DNA reads TGTGCCACAGTGGAAAGCTCCTACGAGCAGTACTTC. The chain employs TRBV6-5 and TRBJ2-7; D uncertain. CDR3 length: 12 amino acids. V lost 10 bases and J lost 0, with 10 bases in between. CDR1 and CDR2 from the germline V gene are MNHEY and SVGAGI.

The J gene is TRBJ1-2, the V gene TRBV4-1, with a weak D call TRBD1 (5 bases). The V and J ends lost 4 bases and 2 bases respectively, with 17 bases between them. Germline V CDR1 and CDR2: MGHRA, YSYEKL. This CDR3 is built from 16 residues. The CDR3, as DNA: TGCGCCAGCAGCCTTCTCCGGGACCCAGAGAACTATGGCTACACCTTC. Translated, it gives CASSLLRDPENYGYTF.

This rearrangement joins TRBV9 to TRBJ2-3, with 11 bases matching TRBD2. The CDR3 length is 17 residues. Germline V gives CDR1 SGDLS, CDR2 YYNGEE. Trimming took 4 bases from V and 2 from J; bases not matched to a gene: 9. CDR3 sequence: CASSLLIAGGLTDTQYF. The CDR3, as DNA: TGTGCCAGCAGCCTCCTTATAGCGGGGGGGCTCACAGATACGCAGTATTTT.

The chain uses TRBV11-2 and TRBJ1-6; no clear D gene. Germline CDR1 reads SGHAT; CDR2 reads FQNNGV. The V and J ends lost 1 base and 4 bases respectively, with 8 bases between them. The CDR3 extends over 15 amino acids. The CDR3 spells CASSLAADYNSPLHF. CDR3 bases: TGTGCCAGCAGCTTAGCGGCGGATTATAATTCACCCCTCCACTTT.

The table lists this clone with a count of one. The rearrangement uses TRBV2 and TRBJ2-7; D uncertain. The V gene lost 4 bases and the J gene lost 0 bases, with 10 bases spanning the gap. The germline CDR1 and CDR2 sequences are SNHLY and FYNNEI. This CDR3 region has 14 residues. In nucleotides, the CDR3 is TGTGCCAGCAGTGGAGGCAGACTCTCCTACGAGCAGTACTTC. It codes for CASSGGRLSYEQYF.

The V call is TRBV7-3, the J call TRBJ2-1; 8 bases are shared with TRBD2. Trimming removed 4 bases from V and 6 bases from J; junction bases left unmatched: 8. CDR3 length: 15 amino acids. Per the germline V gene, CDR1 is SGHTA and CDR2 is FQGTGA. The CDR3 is CASSSNREGFNEQFF. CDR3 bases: TGTGCCAGCAGCTCGAACCGGGAGGGCTTCAATGAGCAGTTCTTC.

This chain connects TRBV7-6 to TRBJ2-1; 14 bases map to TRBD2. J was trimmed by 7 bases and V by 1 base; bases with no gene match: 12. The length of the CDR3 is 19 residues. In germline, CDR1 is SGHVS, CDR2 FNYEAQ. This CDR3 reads CASSLGRQGTSGGYNEQFF. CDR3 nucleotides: TGTGCCAGCAGCTTAGGTCGACAGGGGACTAGCGGGGGTTATAATGAGCAGTTCTTC.

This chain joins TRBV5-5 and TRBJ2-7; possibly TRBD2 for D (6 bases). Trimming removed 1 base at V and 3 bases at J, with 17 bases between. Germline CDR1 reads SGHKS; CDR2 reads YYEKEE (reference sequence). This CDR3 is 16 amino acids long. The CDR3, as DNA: TGTGCCAGCAGCTTGTTACCCCCCGGGAGTCACTACGAGCAGTACTTC. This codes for CASSLLPPGSHYEQYF.

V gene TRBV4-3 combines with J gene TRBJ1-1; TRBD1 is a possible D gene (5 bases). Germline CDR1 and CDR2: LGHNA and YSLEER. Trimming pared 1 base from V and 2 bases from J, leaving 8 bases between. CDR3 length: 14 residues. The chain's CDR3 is CASSQGQGNTEAFF. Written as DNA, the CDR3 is TGCGCCAGCAGCCAAGGTCAGGGTAACACTGAAGCTTTCTTT.